This paragraph covers one TCR beta chain sequence. Its binding antigen is unknown. No much larger clone exists at a distance of one base, and base qualities are not known. What this sample's treatment or condition label stands for: in vitro stimulation with specific CMV peptide epitopes to enrich CMV-specific T cells. This specimen comes from a study of T cell repertoires in cytomegalovirus infection (dated by TCRdb to the late 2010s). Looking at the study overall: Peptide stimulations targeted recently identified HLA-C-restricted CMV epitopes, whose presentation resists viral immunomodulation, together with well-studied HLA-B-restricted epitopes. The HLA type of each donor mattered for the analysis, because public TCR beta signatures pointed to carriage of CMV infection along with the matching HLA type. General conclusions and limits of the study: The ex vivo response was dominated by HLA-C-restricted CMV-specific TCR beta clonotypes, and the single most frequent clonotype in two of eight donors was supplied by these HLA-C-restricted clonotypes. Carriers of CMV infection plus the relevant HLA type were discriminated by the cumulative frequency of public TCR beta family members in the study cohort and in an independent approximately 360-donor cohort.

Taken from the germline V gene, the CDR1 and CDR2 loops are MDHEN and SYDVKM. Between the V and J ends, shortened by 6 bases and 4 bases respectively, the junction contains 15 bases. The CDR3 covers 14 residues, taking in both the cysteine and the phenylalanine. Left in the record is the CDR3 DNA by itself, 42 bases read in frame from the first base. TCRdb lists the instrument as Illumina HiSeq 1500. Starting from the raw public reads, TCRdb applied fastp trimming at Q25, assembled clones with MiXCR and retained in-frame beta chains. Each CDR3 protein appears once, grouped with its most common genes and DNA. The sample table records some 560,000 distinct CDR3 sequences; around 40% of these occur just once. The leading ten clones occupy over 45% of the sample.

The sequence joins TRBV28 to TRBJ1-1; the D segment could be TRBD1, given 6 matching bases. The receptor's source is a human donor in good health (CMV status not recorded). Some clones in this sample may be carry-over from other donors' samples. The source was cultured PBMCs, collected from culture after CMV antigen stimulation. The DNA sequence is TGTGCCAGCAGGGGAGGGGGGAGGTCCACTGAAGCTTTCTTT. Translated, this is CASRGGGRSTEAFF.